The entry below gives a single TCR beta chain sequence along with its context. Data came from immunoSEQ multiplex PCR; TCRdb stores just in-frame clones and leaves some out. Among around 69,000 clones listed, 90% to 95% were seen once. These data are taken from a study of T cell changes during pregnancy in multiple sclerosis. The sample was peripheral blood, taken in the third trimester of pregnancy. This sequence originates from a female donor with multiple sclerosis, enrolled in a pregnancy study.

This chain's CDR3 is CASSYSGLSSYEQYF. In nucleotides, the CDR3 is TGTGCCAGCAGTTACAGCGGCCTTAGCTCCTACGAGCAGTACTTC. The chain employs TRBV6-6 and TRBJ2-7; perhaps TRBD2 as D (5 bases). Trimming removed 2 bases at V and 0 bases at J, with 11 bases between. The CDR3 extends over 15 amino acids. The V gene's germline CDR1 is MNHNY and CDR2 SVGAGI (reference sequence).